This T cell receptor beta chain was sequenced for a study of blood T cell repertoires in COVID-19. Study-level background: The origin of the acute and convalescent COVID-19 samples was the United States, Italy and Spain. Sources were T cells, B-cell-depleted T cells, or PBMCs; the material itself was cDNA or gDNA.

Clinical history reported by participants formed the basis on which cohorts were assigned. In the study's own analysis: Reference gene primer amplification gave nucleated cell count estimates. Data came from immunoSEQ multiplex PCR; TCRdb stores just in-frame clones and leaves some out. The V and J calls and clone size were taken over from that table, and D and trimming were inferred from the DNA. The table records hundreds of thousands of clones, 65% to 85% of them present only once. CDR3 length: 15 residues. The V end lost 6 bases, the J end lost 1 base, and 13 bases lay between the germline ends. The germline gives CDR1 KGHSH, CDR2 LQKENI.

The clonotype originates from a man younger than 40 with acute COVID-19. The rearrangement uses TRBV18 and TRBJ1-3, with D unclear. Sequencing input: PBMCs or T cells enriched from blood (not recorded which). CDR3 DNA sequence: TGTGCCAGCTCCCAAAACCCCGCGTCTGGAAACACCATATATTTT. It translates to CASSQNPASGNTIYF. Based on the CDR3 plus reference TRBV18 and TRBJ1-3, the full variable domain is NAGVMQNPRHLVRRRGQEARLRCSPMKGHSHVYWYRQLPEEGLKFMVYLQKENIIDESGMPKERFSAEFPKEGPSILRIQQVVRGDSAAYFCASSQNPASGNTIYFGEGSWLTVV.